The 12 T cell receptor beta chains below come from one sample, sequenced in a study of CD8 T cells in Susac syndrome (dated by TCRdb to the late 2010s). Libraries were built with the immunoSEQ multiplex PCR assay. RNA was extracted using the RNeasy kit, and about 0.45 to 1 ug of the RNA was reverse transcribed with random hexamers. TCRdb trimmed public reads at Q25 via fastp, called clones via MiXCR and kept in-frame beta chains. Identical CDR3 protein sequences are pooled into one entry, listed with their most common genes and DNA. The sample table shows 150,000 to 200,000 distinct CDR3 sequences, and about 95% are seen once. More than 0.1% of the sample belongs to the ten largest clones. The sample consisted of CD4+ T cells from PBMCs. The receptors were sampled from a human donor in good health.

The rearrangement links TRBV7-9 to TRBJ1-2, with D perhaps matching TRBD1 (6 bases). Trimming shortened V by 1 base and J by 4 bases, and 10 bases separated the two germline ends. The germline gives CDR1 SEHNR, CDR2 FQNEAQ (reference sequence). This CDR3 comprises 14 residues. The CDR3 protein is CASSLDAGAYGYTF. CDR3 nucleotide sequence: TGTGCCAGCAGCTTAGATGCAGGGGCCTATGGCTACACCTTC.

The V call is TRBV5-1, the J call TRBJ2-1, with TRBD2 matching 8 bases. V trimming: 6 bases; J trimming: 8 bases; junction bases outside the gene matches: 10. CDR1 and CDR2 (germline): SGHRS, YFSETQ. The CDR3 sequence is 14 residues long. CDR3 coding DNA: TGCGCCAGCATGGTCGGGAGGGATTTAGATGAGCAGTTCTTC. This encodes CASMVGRDLDEQFF.

The chain is built from TRBV29-1 and TRBJ2-2; the match to TRBD1 covers 9 bases. The CDR3 is made up of 15 amino acids. V shed 3 bases, J shed 2 bases, and the junction held 4 bases outside the gene matches. Germline V CDR1 and CDR2: SQVTM, ANQGSEA. CDR3 loop: CSVDVQGANTGELFF. CDR3 DNA: TGCAGCGTTGACGTACAGGGGGCCAACACCGGGGAGCTGTTTTTT.

CDR3 nucleotide sequence: TGCAGCGTTAAAGGGACAGGGAATGTCAACTATGGCTACACCTTC. It translates to CSVKGTGNVNYGYTF. The genes are TRBV29-1 and TRBJ1-2, with TRBD1 matching 9 bases. CDR3 size: 15 residues. Germline V gene lookup returns CDR1 SQVTM and CDR2 ANQGSEA. The V segment lost 5 bases and the J segment 2 bases; nucleotides outside the gene matches: 9.

The rearrangement joins TRBV6-6 to TRBJ1-5, with 11 bases fitting TRBD1. The V segment lost 6 bases and the J segment 6 bases; nucleotides outside the gene matches: 10. The CDR3 is made up of 16 amino acids. CDR1 is MNHNY and CDR2 is SVGAGI in the germline V gene (reference sequence). This CDR3 is CASRRKWGTGGQPQHF. The CDR3 coding sequence is TGTGCCAGCAGGCGGAAGTGGGGGACAGGGGGTCAGCCCCAGCATTTT.

This chain links TRBV30 with TRBJ1-3; no firm D call. Trimming left V 5 bases short and J 0 bases short, with 11 bases between. CDR3 length: 14 amino acids. Per the germline V gene, CDR1 is GTSNPN and CDR2 is SVGIG (reference sequence). CDR3 amino acids: CAWGQVISGNTIYF. The DNA for the CDR3 is TGTGCCTGGGGCCAGGTGATCTCTGGAAACACCATATATTTT.

The J gene is TRBJ1-2, the V gene TRBV30, with 9 nucleotides matching TRBD1. CDR3 length: 13 residues. Germline V gene data show CDR1 as GTSNPN and CDR2 as SVGIG (reference sequence). The V segment lost 6 bases and the J segment 8 bases; nucleotides outside the gene matches: 10. As DNA, the CDR3 is TGTGCCTGCTGGATTTTAACAGGGGGCGGCTACACCTTC. Encoded protein: CACWILTGGGYTF.

The genes are TRBV7-2 and TRBJ2-7; TRBD2 is a possible D gene (6 bases). This CDR3 has 15 amino acids. The V and J ends lost 4 bases and 0 bases respectively, with 13 bases between them. The germline V gene has CDR1 SGHTA and CDR2 FQGNSA. The CDR3: CASSSWTINSYEQYF. The CDR3 region has the DNA TGTGCCAGCAGCTCCTGGACTATAAACTCCTACGAGCAGTACTTC.

The chain recombines TRBV30 with TRBJ2-2, with D unclear. CDR3 size: 14 residues. Trimming took off 2 bases at V and 7 bases at J, with 14 bases between the two ends. Germline V lookup: CDR1 GTSNPN, CDR2 SVGIG (reference sequence). The CDR3 sequence: CAWSPLSPIGELFF. The CDR3 coding sequence is TGTGCCTGGAGTCCACTATCCCCCATCGGGGAGCTGTTTTTT. The full variable domain, completed using reference TRBV30 and TRBJ2-2, is SQTIHQWPATLVQPVGSPLSLECTVEGTSNPNLYWYRQAAGRGLQLLFYSVGIGQISSEVPQNLSASRPQDRQFILSSKKLLLSDSGFYLCAWSPLSPIGELFFGEGSRLTVL.

V gene TRBV5-6 combines with J gene TRBJ2-6; TRBD1 might be the D (6 bases). Between the trimmed V and J ends, which lost 6 bases and 4 bases, there was a span of 14 bases. Germline loops: CDR1 SGHDT, CDR2 YYEEEE. This CDR3 spans 15 amino acids. This CDR3 is CASNRVSLGANVLTF. The CDR3 DNA reads as TGTGCCAGCAACAGGGTATCTTTGGGGGCCAACGTCCTGACTTTC. Full variable domain (missing parts from reference TRBV5-6 and TRBJ2-6): DAGVTQSPTHLIKTRGQQVTLRCSPKSGHDTVSWYQQALGQGPQFIFQYYEEEERQRGNFPDRFSGHQFPNYSSELNVNALLLGDSALYLCASNRVSLGANVLTFGAGSRLTVL.

The chain links TRBV30 to TRBJ1-1; perhaps TRBD1 as D (5 bases). The CDR3 runs to 12 residues. Trimming stripped 3 bases from V and 3 bases from J, with 8 bases between. Germline CDR1 is GTSNPN and CDR2 is SVGIG (reference sequence). CDR3 DNA: TGTGCCTGGAGCCCACAGGACACTGAAGCTTTCTTT. Protein: CAWSPQDTEAFF.

The gene calls are TRBV25-1 and TRBJ2-3; TRBD2 agrees at 7 bases. Germline lookup yields CDR1 MGHDK and CDR2 SYGVNS. The V and J ends lost 5 bases and 3 bases, in that order; junction bases with no gene match: 8. CDR3 length: 15 residues. CDR3 bases: TGTGCCAGCAGTCTTGCCGGGGGAGGGACAGATACGCAGTATTTT. Translating it yields CASSLAGGGTDTQYF. The full variable domain, rest sourced from reference TRBV25-1 and TRBJ2-3, is EADIYQTPRYLVIGTGKKITLECSQTMGHDKMYWYQQDPGMELHLIHYSYGVNSTEKGDLSSESTVSRIRTEHFPLTLESARPSHTSQYLCASSLAGGGTDTQYFGPGTRLTVL.